The 26 T cell receptor beta chains below were found in one sample sequenced in a study of CXCR3-negative and CXCR3-positive naive CD8 T cells. The method, 5' RACE with UMI labels, was used to prepare the TRB cDNA libraries. Each CDR3 protein gets one entry in TCRdb, which reprocessed the 5' RACE reads and gives no DNA. This sample contains approximately 53,000 distinct CDR3 sequences. Source material: memory CD8+ T cells from blood. The receptors derive from a human donor in good health. Some clones in this sample may be carry-over from other donors' samples.

The chain recombines TRBV7-7 with TRBJ2-5; TCRdb reports TRBD1, a call that lacks DNA to check it against. The CDR3 runs 16 residues. The germline CDR1 and CDR2 sequences are SSHAT and FNYEAQ (reference sequence). The CDR3 here is CASSSTDRGGRETQYF.

The chain is built from TRBV7-9 and TRBJ1-1; the D call from TCRdb, TRBD1, cannot be confirmed without DNA. Per the germline V gene, CDR1 is SEHNR and CDR2 is FQNEAQ (reference sequence). The CDR3 extends over 15 amino acids. Here the CDR3 reads CASSVGQGMNTEAFF.

The V and J genes are TRBV9 and TRBJ2-1; without DNA, the TCRdb call of TRBD2 cannot be checked. This CDR3 region has 16 residues. Germline V gene lookup returns CDR1 SGDLS and CDR2 YYNGEE. The CDR3 sequence is CASSVGGGRAHNEQFF.

The chain joins TRBV27 to TRBJ1-2; TCRdb calls TRBD1, which cannot be checked without DNA. The germline gives CDR1 MNHEY, CDR2 SMNVEV (reference sequence). The CDR3 is made up of 15 amino acids. CDR3 loop: CASRDGTGANYGYTF.

The rearrangement joins TRBV29-1 to TRBJ1-2; absent DNA, TCRdb's TRBD1 call cannot be checked. The germline gives CDR1 SQVTM, CDR2 ANQGSEA. The CDR3 spans 13 residues. CDR3 region: CSVRPEIIDGYTF.

The chain joins TRBV7-9 to TRBJ1-1. In germline, CDR1 is SEHNR, CDR2 FQNEAQ (reference sequence). CDR3 length equals 12 residues. The CDR3 region is CASSFADTEAFF.

The chain links TRBV29-1 to TRBJ2-1; the TRBD2 assignment by TCRdb is unverifiable without DNA. Germline V gives CDR1 SQVTM, CDR2 ANQGSEA. The CDR3 length is 17 residues. The CDR3 loop reads CSVEGLAGFVLDNEQFF.

This sequence joins TRBV28 and TRBJ2-3; TCRdb indicates TRBD2, and absent DNA this call remains unverified. The CDR3 totals 12 residues. CDR1 MDHEN and CDR2 SYDVKM come from the germline V gene. CDR3 amino acids: CASLGLRDTQYF. Drawing the rest from reference TRBV28 and TRBJ2-3, the complete variable domain is DVKVTQSSRYLVKRTGEKVFLECVQDMDHENMFWYRQDPGLGLRLIYFSYDVKMKEKGDIPEGYSVSREKKERFSLILESASTNQTSMYLCASLGLRDTQYFGPGTRLTVL.

CDR3 protein: CAISESGRGLRNTEAFF. This chain uses TRBV10-3 with TRBJ1-1; TCRdb's D call, TRBD1, is unchecked because there is no DNA. Per germline, CDR1 ENHRY and CDR2 SYGVKD. This CDR3 is built from 17 residues.

The chain employs TRBV29-1 and TRBJ2-1; TCRdb designates TRBD1, a call that cannot be tested without DNA. The CDR3 covers 14 residues. From germline, CDR1 is SQVTM and CDR2 ANQGSEA. This CDR3 is CSVAGGGATTEQFF.

The chain carries TRBV27 and TRBJ2-6; TCRdb proposes TRBD1, but this gene call is untestable without DNA. Germline assignment: CDR1 MNHEY and CDR2 SMNVEV (reference sequence). CDR3 length: 13 residues. The chain's CDR3 is CASSPPGANVLTF.

This chain uses TRBV4-2 with TRBJ2-1; with no DNA, the TCRdb D assignment of TRBD1 cannot be verified. This CDR3 has 16 amino acids. Germline CDR1 reads LGHNA; CDR2 reads YNFKEQ. The chain's CDR3 is CASSQFGQGSYNEQFF.

The chain joins TRBV6-2 or TRBV6-3 to TRBJ2-2. In germline, CDR1 is MNHEY, CDR2 SVGEGT. The CDR3 consists of 17 residues. The chain's CDR3 is CASSYLGGFANTGELFF.

V and J are TRBV20-1 and TRBJ1-1; TCRdb returns TRBD1, unconfirmable since there is no DNA. Germline-derived CDR1 and CDR2 are DFQATT and SNEGSKA (reference sequence). CDR3 length equals 13 residues. CDR3 protein: CSARDLRGTEAFF.

The chain recombines TRBV21-1 with TRBJ2-1; there is no DNA to check the TCRdb D call of TRBD1. TRBV21-1 is shown as a pseudogene. The CDR3 has 17 amino acids. This CDR3 is CASRESGQGLPYNEQFF.

The rearrangement links TRBV7-2 to TRBJ2-5; TCRdb gives TRBD2 as the D gene, but with no DNA this cannot be confirmed. Germline V lookup: CDR1 SGHTA, CDR2 FQGNSA. The CDR3 covers 14 residues. CDR3 residues: CASSLRTAGKTQYF. Combining the CDR3 with reference TRBV7-2 and TRBJ2-5 gives the whole variable domain GAGVSQSPSNKVTEKGKDVELRCDPISGHTALYWYRQSLGQGLEFLIYFQGNSAPDKSGLPSDRFSAERTGGSVSTLTIQRTQQEDSAVYLCASSLRTAGKTQYFGPGTRLLVL.

The chain has TRBV12-3 or TRBV12-4 and TRBJ1-5; checking the TCRdb D call of TRBD1 is not possible without DNA. The CDR3 length is 13 residues. CDR3 residues: CASRGTGETTQHF.

The chain couples TRBV7-6 to TRBJ2-7. There are 14 residues in the CDR3. CDR1 and CDR2 from the germline V gene are SGHVS and FNYEAQ. CDR3 region: CASSDPRASYEQYF.

This sequence joins TRBV11-1 and TRBJ2-7. The germline V gene encodes CDR1 SGHAT and CDR2 FQDESV (reference sequence). The CDR3 extends over 13 amino acids. The CDR3 region is CASSLATTYEQYF. Full variable domain (outside the CDR3, taken from reference TRBV11-1 and TRBJ2-7): EAEVAQSPRYKITEKSQAVAFWCDPISGHATLYWYRQILGQGPELLVQFQDESVVDDSQLPKDRFSAERLKGVDSTLKIQPAELGDSAMYLCASSLATTYEQYFGPGTRLTVT.

V is TRBV12-3 or TRBV12-4 and J is TRBJ2-7. This CDR3 spans 12 amino acids. Here the CDR3 reads CASSQVPYEQYF.

The V call is TRBV19, the J call TRBJ2-3; TCRdb names TRBD2, which stays unverified in the absence of DNA. Per germline, CDR1 LNHDA and CDR2 SQIVND (reference sequence). CDR3 length: 15 residues. This CDR3 reads CASSPPGLAGDTQYF.

The chain employs TRBV15 and TRBJ1-5; TCRdb gives TRBD1 as the D gene, but with no DNA this cannot be confirmed. This CDR3 is 17 amino acids long. Germline lookup yields CDR1 LNHNV and CDR2 YYDKDF (reference sequence). CDR3 in amino acids: CATSRETGEYSNQPQHF.

V gene TRBV28 combines with J gene TRBJ2-3; the D call of TRBD1 rests on TCRdb alone, since no DNA is present to check it. The CDR3 runs 15 residues. Germline CDR1 MDHEN, CDR2 SYDVKM. The CDR3 sequence: CASSSTAGGTDTQYF.

This sequence joins TRBV7-8 and TRBJ1-5; as DNA is missing, the TRBD1 call by TCRdb cannot be tested. This CDR3 is built from 15 residues. In germline, CDR1 is SGHVS, CDR2 FQNEAQ. CDR3 amino acids: CASSLADSSNQPQHF.

The chain carries TRBV6-2 or TRBV6-3 and TRBJ2-7. Germline-derived CDR1 and CDR2 are MNHEY and SVGEGT. The CDR3 loop spans 14 amino acids. The CDR3 here is CASSYSKTDYEQYF.

CDR3: CATKASTGGITGELFF. This rearrangement joins TRBV6-1 to TRBJ2-2; TCRdb indicates TRBD1, and absent DNA this call remains unverified. Germline values: CDR1 MNHNS, CDR2 SASEGT. This CDR3 comprises 16 residues.